Detailed here is one T cell receptor (beta chain). This entry belongs to a study of T cell changes during pregnancy in multiple sclerosis. Germline values: CDR1 SGHTA, CDR2 FQGNSA. The V gene end was trimmed by 5 bases and the J gene end by 6 bases; junction bases not matched to a gene: 13. This CDR3 has 16 amino acids. Here immunoSEQ multiplex PCR was the method, and the copy in TCRdb shows in-frame clones only, minus some. The table includes 90,000 or so clones, approximately 90% detected once. This receptor was identified in a female donor in good health, enrolled as a control in a pregnancy study. The sequencing here drew on peripheral blood, taken in the first trimester of pregnancy. The rearrangement joins TRBV7-2 to TRBJ2-3, with 8 nucleotides matching TRBD2. The DNA for the CDR3 is TGTGCCAGCAGCCTTAAGATTAGCGGGGTGGTGGATACGCAGTATTTT. Protein product: CASSLKISGVVDTQYF. The variable domain in full, with the rest retrieved from reference TRBV7-2 and TRBJ2-3, is GAGVSQSPSNKVTEKGKDVELRCDPISGHTALYWYRQSLGQGLEFLIYFQGNSAPDKSGLPSDRFSAERTGGSVSTLTIQRTQQEDSAVYLCASSLKISGVVDTQYFGPGTRLTVL.